This T cell receptor (beta chain) was sequenced for a study of cytomegalovirus exposure and HLA in healthy donors. Points from the study as a whole: Analyses of presence/absence relied on an assumption of roughly uniform sequencing depth across donors.

Germline V gene data show CDR1 as GTSNPN and CDR2 as SVGIG (reference sequence). There are 16 residues in the CDR3. Trimming stripped 3 bases from V and 0 bases from J, with 15 bases between. As regards this clone: Antigen specificity is unknown.

The PCR used 60 Vbeta and 13 Jbeta primers. Per the authors' pipeline: There were 80 million to 95 million unique TCR beta chains by a later count, and around 10 million of them were shared. Profiling relied on immunoSEQ multiplex PCR, and the TCRdb table lists in-frame clones only, not all of them. V and J calls and clone size are as listed in that table; D and trimming were resolved from the DNA. The sample includes around 41,000 clones, 45% to 60% of them seen just once. The receptor was derived from a man aged 55-75 years in good health and CMV-seronegative. Sequenced: PBMCs. The chain employs TRBV30 and TRBJ2-1, with TRBD1 as a possible D gene (6 bases). CDR3 in amino acids: CAWSLGGASSYNEQFF. Written as DNA, the CDR3 is TGTGCCTGGAGCCTAGGGGGAGCGAGCTCCTACAATGAGCAGTTCTTC.